Listed below are T cell receptor beta chains from one sample, sequenced in a study of T-cell memory formation after mild COVID-19. A single record per CDR3 protein comes from TCRdb applying MiXCR to the 5' RACE reads. The sample lists 150,000 or so distinct CDR3 sequences, more than 9% seen once, with about 3.8% in the top ten. Sequenced sample: PBMCs or a T cell subset sorted from them (not recorded which). Receptor source: a man between 18 and 29 years old who had mild COVID-19 (a few samples of this study predate the infection). Cell type and time point are not known. Each CDR3 is given with its conserved first and last residue. Fields, in order: V gene, D gene, CDR3 length, clone size, J gene, CDR3 protein, CDR3 DNA. A D gene is named only where the DNA matches it firmly. Only part of the rows carry a size: once, few, many, or a class if the clone is expanded.

V: TRBV20-1
D: -
length: 13
size: few
J: TRBJ2-5
CDR3: CSVLRTDQETQYF
DNA: TGCAGTGTCCTACGGACAGACCAAGAGACCCAGTACTTC

V: TRBV4-3
D: TRBD2
length: 18
size: -
J: TRBJ2-6
CDR3: CASSQRLAGPSGANVLTF
DNA: TGCGCCAGCAGCCAACGACTAGCGGGCCCCTCTGGGGCCAACGTCCTGACTTTC

V: TRBV7-2
D: -
length: 13
size: few
J: TRBJ1-2
CDR3: CASSLVGAYGYTF
DNA: TGTGCCAGCAGCTTAGTAGGGGCCTATGGCTACACCTTC

V: TRBV7-2
D: TRBD1
length: 15
size: -
J: TRBJ1-1
CDR3: CASSSQQGLGTEAFF
DNA: TGTGCCAGCAGCTCGCAACAGGGGTTGGGGACTGAAGCTTTCTTT

V: TRBV7-8
D: -
length: 14
size: many
J: TRBJ2-5
CDR3: CASSRQKSGETQYF
DNA: TGTGCCAGCAGCCGACAGAAATCGGGGGAGACCCAGTACTTC

V: TRBV4-3
D: TRBD2
length: 17
size: few
J: TRBJ2-5
CDR3: CASSQDPLAGGRETQYF
DNA: TGCGCCAGCAGCCAAGATCCGCTAGCGGGGGGGCGAGAGACCCAGTACTTC

V: TRBV7-9
D: TRBD1
length: 14
size: few
J: TRBJ1-3
CDR3: CASSPGGSRNTIYF
DNA: TGTGCCAGCAGCCCAGGGGGTTCGCGAAACACCATATATTTT

V: TRBV7-2
D: TRBD1
length: 13
size: many
J: TRBJ1-5
CDR3: CASSWTGDQPQHF
DNA: TGTGCCAGCAGCTGGACAGGGGATCAGCCCCAGCATTTT

V: TRBV7-3
D: TRBD2
length: 16
size: -
J: TRBJ2-3
CDR3: CASSAQATSGGNTQYF
DNA: TGTGCCAGCAGCGCCCAAGCGACTAGCGGGGGTAATACGCAGTATTTT

V: TRBV25-1
D: -
length: 14
size: -
J: TRBJ1-1
CDR3: CASSEAGTLPEAFF
DNA: TGTGCCAGCAGTGAAGCAGGCACCCTCCCTGAAGCTTTCTTT

V: TRBV7-9
D: TRBD1
length: 14
size: few
J: TRBJ2-5
CDR3: CASAYRGRGETQYF
DNA: TGTGCCAGCGCATACAGGGGGCGCGGGGAGACCCAGTACTTC

V: TRBV20-1
D: -
length: 15
size: -
J: TRBJ1-3
CDR3: CSAPRADSGGNTIYF
DNA: TGCAGTGCCCCTAGGGCGGACTCCGGTGGAAACACCATATATTTT

V: TRBV20-1
D: -
length: 13
size: -
J: TRBJ1-1
CDR3: CSARTLKNTEAFF
DNA: TGCAGTGCACGCACCCTAAAGAACACTGAAGCTTTCTTT

V: TRBV7-6
D: TRBD1
length: 16
size: -
J: TRBJ2-2
CDR3: CASSPGPGQGTGELFF
DNA: TGTGCCAGCAGCCCAGGTCCGGGACAGGGCACCGGGGAGCTGTTTTTT

V: TRBV7-2
D: -
length: 13
size: -
J: TRBJ2-1
CDR3: CASSLIGSGEQFF
DNA: TGTGCCAGCAGCCTCATAGGATCGGGGGAGCAGTTCTTC

V: TRBV11-2
D: -
length: 15
size: -
J: TRBJ1-2
CDR3: CASSLGTRSDSGYTF
DNA: TGTGCCAGCAGCTTGGGAACCCGCTCGGATAGCGGCTACACCTTC

V: TRBV5-1
D: TRBD2
length: 15
size: few
J: TRBJ2-3
CDR3: CASSLGGGAADTQYF
DNA: TGCGCCAGCAGCTTGGGCGGGGGGGCCGCAGATACGCAGTATTTT

V: TRBV20-1
D: -
length: 16
size: many
J: TRBJ1-1
CDR3: CSASSHTLRDDTEAFF
DNA: TGCAGTGCTAGCTCACATACCCTCCGGGACGACACTGAAGCTTTCTTT

V: TRBV7-2
D: TRBD2
length: 17
size: -
J: TRBJ2-1
CDR3: CASSLAGLAGSINEQFF
DNA: TGTGCCAGCAGCTTAGCGGGACTAGCGGGGTCAATCAATGAGCAGTTCTTC

V: TRBV4-3
D: -
length: 15
size: -
J: TRBJ1-4
CDR3: CASSQEGQRNEKLFF
DNA: TGCGCCAGCAGCCAAGAAGGACAGCGAAATGAAAAACTGTTTTTT

V: TRBV2
D: -
length: 14
size: -
J: TRBJ1-2
CDR3: CASSPGQINYGYTF
DNA: TGTGCCAGCAGTCCGGGACAAATAAACTATGGCTACACCTTC

V: TRBV5-1
D: -
length: 14
size: few
J: TRBJ2-5
CDR3: CASMGARGQETQYF
DNA: TGCGCCAGCATGGGTGCGAGGGGGCAAGAGACCCAGTACTTC

V: TRBV30
D: TRBD2
length: 15
size: -
J: TRBJ2-6
CDR3: CAWSVRGAGANVLTF
DNA: TGTGCCTGGAGTGTACGGGGGGCTGGGGCCAACGTCCTGACTTTC

V: TRBV5-1
D: TRBD1
length: 15
size: many
J: TRBJ2-1
CDR3: CASSLTGDSGNEQFF
DNA: TGCGCCAGCAGCTTGACAGGGGATAGTGGGAATGAGCAGTTCTTC

V: TRBV3-1
D: -
length: 14
size: few
J: TRBJ2-3
CDR3: CASSQEEGTDTQYF
DNA: TGTGCCAGCAGCCAAGAGGAAGGCACAGATACGCAGTATTTT

V: TRBV29-1
D: TRBD1
length: 13
size: few
J: TRBJ2-3
CDR3: CSVEGQGADTQYF
DNA: TGCAGCGTTGAAGGACAGGGGGCAGATACGCAGTATTTT

V: TRBV2
D: -
length: 13
size: -
J: TRBJ2-5
CDR3: CASRDPFQETQYF
DNA: TGTGCCAGCAGGGATCCTTTCCAAGAGACCCAGTACTTC

V: TRBV18
D: -
length: 16
size: once
J: TRBJ1-1
CDR3: CASSGKTGLERTEAFF
DNA: TGTGCCAGCTCAGGAAAAACGGGATTGGAACGGACTGAAGCTTTCTTT

V: TRBV7-2
D: -
length: 14
size: few
J: TRBJ1-2
CDR3: CASGRDGANYGYTF
DNA: TGTGCCAGCGGCCGGGACGGAGCTAACTATGGCTACACCTTC

V: TRBV4-1
D: TRBD1
length: 14
size: few
J: TRBJ2-7
CDR3: CASSQPGQSYEQYF
DNA: TGCGCCAGCAGCCAACCGGGACAGAGCTACGAGCAGTACTTC

V: TRBV5-4
D: TRBD2
length: 15
size: -
J: TRBJ2-3
CDR3: CASLPSGGAKDTQYF
DNA: TGTGCCAGCCTCCCGAGCGGGGGGGCCAAAGATACGCAGTATTTT

V: TRBV5-6
D: -
length: 16
size: few
J: TRBJ1-1
CDR3: CASSSLGWAVNTEAFF
DNA: TGTGCCAGCAGCTCCCTCGGGTGGGCCGTGAACACTGAAGCTTTCTTT

V: TRBV5-1
D: -
length: 15
size: few
J: TRBJ2-2
CDR3: CASSLNDRRTGELFF
DNA: TGCGCCAGCAGCTTGAATGACAGACGCACCGGGGAGCTGTTTTTT

V: TRBV20-1
D: TRBD1
length: 14
size: few
J: TRBJ1-5
CDR3: CSAKRDSQDQPQHF
DNA: TGCAGTGCTAAGCGGGACAGTCAGGACCAGCCCCAGCATTTT

V: TRBV9
D: -
length: 17
size: few
J: TRBJ2-4
CDR3: CASSVRPSASAKNIQYF
DNA: TGTGCCAGCAGCGTTAGACCATCCGCGTCAGCCAAAAACATTCAGTACTTC

V: TRBV6-2/TRBV6-3
D: -
length: 19
size: many
J: TRBJ1-1
CDR3: CASRRRPALRVGRDGEAFF
DNA: TGTGCCAGCAGACGGAGGCCAGCACTCAGGGTAGGACGGGACGGTGAAGCTTTCTTT

V: TRBV10-3
D: -
length: 12
size: -
J: TRBJ2-2
CDR3: CAISKNTGELFF
DNA: TGTGCCATCAGCAAGAACACCGGGGAGCTGTTTTTT

V: TRBV3-1
D: TRBD1
length: 16
size: few
J: TRBJ1-5
CDR3: CASSQERGTGNQPQHF
DNA: TGTGCCAGCAGCCAAGAGCGTGGGACAGGCAATCAGCCCCAGCATTTT

V: TRBV6-2/TRBV6-3
D: -
length: 12
size: -
J: TRBJ1-2
CDR3: CASSYYDYGYTF
DNA: TGTGCCAGCAGTTACTACGACTATGGCTACACCTTC

V: TRBV20-1
D: -
length: 17
size: -
J: TRBJ2-3
CDR3: CSARVPERNSATDTQYF
DNA: TGCAGTGCTAGAGTTCCTGAAAGGAACTCGGCCACAGATACGCAGTATTTT

V: TRBV10-2
D: -
length: 14
size: -
J: TRBJ2-3
CDR3: CATATSHLTDTQYF
DNA: TGCGCCACTGCAACTAGTCACCTCACAGATACGCAGTATTTT

V: TRBV15
D: -
length: 14
size: few
J: TRBJ1-2
CDR3: CATSRGKTPYGYTF
DNA: TGTGCCACCAGCAGAGGAAAGACCCCCTATGGCTACACCTTC

V: TRBV10-3
D: -
length: 11
size: few
J: TRBJ2-3
CDR3: CAISVEDTQYF
DNA: TGTGCCATCAGTGTAGAAGATACGCAGTATTTT

V: TRBV4-3
D: TRBD2
length: 18
size: many
J: TRBJ2-2
CDR3: CASSQGLSGGADTGELFF
DNA: TGCGCCAGCAGCCAAGGGTTAAGCGGGGGGGCCGACACCGGGGAGCTGTTTTTT

V: TRBV24-1
D: -
length: 15
size: -
J: TRBJ2-3
CDR3: CATSDWGGAVDTQYF
DNA: TGTGCCACCAGTGATTGGGGGGGGGCCGTCGATACGCAGTATTTT

V: TRBV20-1
D: -
length: 17
size: -
J: TRBJ1-5
CDR3: CSARDPVYGHSNQPQHF
DNA: TGCAGTGCTAGAGATCCTGTTTATGGCCATAGCAATCAGCCCCAGCATTTT

V: TRBV10-1
D: -
length: 12
size: few
J: TRBJ2-3
CDR3: CASAAGTDTQYF
DNA: TGCGCCAGCGCCGCGGGCACAGATACGCAGTATTTT

V: TRBV5-5
D: TRBD2
length: 16
size: few
J: TRBJ2-3
CDR3: CASSLGTSISTDTQYF
DNA: TGTGCCAGCAGCTTGGGGACTAGTATCAGCACAGATACGCAGTATTTT

V: TRBV4-3
D: -
length: 14
size: few
J: TRBJ1-1
CDR3: CASSQAGGGTEAFF
DNA: TGCGCCAGCAGCCAAGCTGGGGGGGGTACTGAAGCTTTCTTT

V: TRBV5-6
D: -
length: 13
size: -
J: TRBJ1-5
CDR3: CASSLKREQPQHF
DNA: TGTGCCAGCAGCTTGAAAAGGGAGCAGCCCCAGCATTTT

V: TRBV10-1
D: -
length: 13
size: few
J: TRBJ2-7
CDR3: CASSLGLYYEQYF
DNA: TGCGCCAGCAGTCTCGGACTTTACTACGAGCAGTACTTC

V: TRBV5-1
D: -
length: 15
size: few
J: TRBJ1-4
CDR3: CASSLEPRDDEKLFF
DNA: TGCGCCAGCAGCTTGGAACCCAGGGATGATGAAAAACTGTTTTTT

V: TRBV7-2
D: TRBD1
length: 15
size: few
J: TRBJ2-1
CDR3: CASSTQGAAYNEQFF
DNA: TGTGCCAGCAGCACACAGGGGGCAGCCTACAATGAGCAGTTCTTC

V: TRBV18
D: -
length: 15
size: few
J: TRBJ2-5
CDR3: CASSPPSRSQETQYF
DNA: TGTGCCAGCTCACCACCGTCCCGGAGCCAAGAGACCCAGTACTTC

V: TRBV24-1
D: TRBD1
length: 14
size: -
J: TRBJ2-3
CDR3: CATSGTGLVDTQYF
DNA: TGTGCCACCTCCGGGACAGGGTTGGTAGATACGCAGTATTTT

V: TRBV5-1
D: TRBD1
length: 15
size: -
J: TRBJ1-4
CDR3: CASSPSGQGPVELFF
DNA: TGCGCCAGCAGCCCGTCGGGACAGGGGCCCGTTGAACTGTTTTTT

V: TRBV20-1
D: -
length: 14
size: many
J: TRBJ2-5
CDR3: CSARDAGVQETQYF
DNA: TGCAGTGCTAGAGATGCAGGGGTCCAAGAGACCCAGTACTTC

V: TRBV6-2/TRBV6-3
D: TRBD2
length: 16
size: few
J: TRBJ2-3
CDR3: CASFKRGGLGTDTQYF
DNA: TGTGCCAGCTTCAAGCGGGGGGGCCTGGGCACAGATACGCAGTATTTT